One T cell receptor (beta chain) is described in this entry. What it recognizes is unknown. Version v3.0 of the immunoSEQ assay was performed at survey level. Each sample had sequencing targeting about 35,000-50,000 T-cell genomes. Generated by immunoSEQ multiplex PCR, the TCRdb table keeps only in-frame clones and is missing some. Among around 29,000 clones listed, nearly 95% were seen once. The data are from a study of long-term antiretroviral therapy in people with HIV. Whole-study context: Of all samples, the earliest predate the 2015 immediate-ART recommendation by about a decade.

Trimming shortened V by 0 bases and J by 1 base, and 10 bases separated the two germline ends. The V gene's germline CDR1 is MNHNS and CDR2 SASEGT. The CDR3 totals 16 residues. Whole-study findings and limits: The study lacked data on ART adherence, viral resistance or therapy changes.

Before they underwent DNA extraction, samples held about 1-10 million cryopreserved PBMC. This chain connects TRBV6-1 to TRBJ1-5, with no clear D. Sequencing used unsorted PBMCs, obtained almost 6.7 years after starting antiretroviral therapy. This TCR was recovered from a woman between 40 and 55 years old with HIV. The CDR3 loop is CASSEAHPESNQPQHF. The CDR3 DNA sequence: TGTGCCAGCAGTGAAGCGCATCCAGAGAGCAATCAGCCCCAGCATTTT.